What follows are 7 T cell receptor beta chains derived from one specimen sequenced in a study of metastatic and nonmetastatic thyroid tumors. TCRdb re-called clones from the PCR reads using MiXCR. Among around 5,900 clones listed, roughly a third were seen once. Thyroid surgery was preceded by no treatment in any patient. The sequencing sample was made of tumor tissue. The receptor source for this set is a male donor with papillary thyroid cancer or a benign thyroid nodule (not recorded which). Some clones in this sample may be carry-over from other donors' samples.

The chain links TRBV30 to TRBJ1-2, with D unresolved. CDR3 length: 14 amino acids. CDR1 and CDR2 from the germline V gene are GTSNPN and SVGIG (reference sequence). Trimming shortened V by 8 bases and J by 2 bases, and 18 bases separated the two germline ends. The CDR3 spells CAREIGDGNYGYTF. The CDR3 DNA reads TGTGCCCGGGAAATAGGAGACGGAAACTATGGCTACACCTTC.

This clone is large by share. The chain uses TRBV20-1 and TRBJ1-4, with 12 bases lining up with TRBD1. The germline V gene encodes CDR1 DFQATT and CDR2 SNEGSKA (reference sequence). This CDR3 has 15 residues. The junction had 8 bases not matched to a gene; V was cut back by 5 bases and J by 7 bases. CDR3 sequence: CSAPSRDRGLEKLFF. The CDR3 DNA is TGCAGTGCTCCATCTCGGGACAGGGGGCTTGAAAAACTGTTTTTT.

The chain couples TRBV4-1 to TRBJ1-1, with TRBD1 as a possible D gene (6 bases). The ends were cut back, 5 bases at V and 2 bases at J, with 12 bases in the middle. The CDR3 extends over 14 amino acids. Germline loops: CDR1 MGHRA, CDR2 YSYEKL. DNA for the CDR3: TGCGCCAGCAGCACCCGGACAGAAAACACTGAAGCTTTCTTT. Its translation is CASSTRTENTEAFF.

This clone was counted many times. The CDR3 reads CASSLEVLDIQYF. CDR3 DNA: TGCGCCAGCAGCTTGGAGGTGTTGGACATTCAGTACTTC. J is TRBJ2-4 and V is TRBV5-1, with no clear D. CDR3 size: 13 residues. Per the germline V gene, CDR1 is SGHRS and CDR2 is YFSETQ. Deletions cut 0 bases from V and 8 bases from J, with 9 bases between.

For the CDR3, the DNA is TGTGCCAGCAGCGGACAGGGATTCACTGAAGCTTTCTTT. The encoded protein is CASSGQGFTEAFF. The chain couples TRBV12-3 or TRBV12-4 to TRBJ1-1; 8 bases map to TRBD1. This CDR3 has 13 amino acids. Unmatched junction bases numbered 4, after V lost 6 bases and J lost 4 bases.

The rearrangement uses TRBV5-1 and TRBJ1-5, with no clear D. The CDR3 loop spans 14 amino acids. V gave up 4 bases and J gave up 4 bases, with 12 bases separating them. Germline CDR1 reads SGHRS; CDR2 reads YFSETQ. The CDR3 region is CASSPEPRNQPQHF. CDR3 in DNA: TGCGCCAGCAGCCCCGAACCCCGGAATCAGCCCCAGCATTTT.

The CDR3 DNA sequence: TGCGCCAGCAGCCAAGATCCGACTAAGGAGACCCAGTACTTC. This codes for CASSQDPTKETQYF. This chain uses TRBV4-1 with TRBJ2-5; TRBD2 is a possible D gene (5 bases). V was pared by 0 bases and J by 5 bases, with 10 bases between. Looked up from germline, CDR1 is MGHRA and CDR2 is YSYEKL. This CDR3 has 14 amino acids.